This TCR beta chain originates from a study of blood T cell repertoires in COVID-19. Data came from immunoSEQ multiplex PCR; TCRdb stores just in-frame clones and leaves some out. The repertoire consists of about 360,000 clones, with 80% to 90% occurring once and the leading ten covering roughly 7.1%. The CDR3 extends over 16 amino acids. V lost 7 bases and J lost 0; bases outside the gene matches: 10. CDR1 is LNHDA and CDR2 is SQIVND in the germline V gene (reference sequence). The source of this sequence is a woman aged 60-75 years with COVID-19, enrolled during active disease. This rearrangement joins TRBV19 to TRBJ1-1, with 8 positions matching TRBD1. What was sequenced was peripheral blood. CDR3 residues: CASTPLGTGLNTEAFF. CDR3 sequence (DNA): TGTGCCAGTACCCCCCTAGGGACAGGATTGAACACTGAAGCTTTCTTT.